This T cell receptor (beta chain) was observed in a study of blood T cell dynamics during melanoma immunotherapy. Study details: Standard first-line treatment here was pembrolizumab or nivolumab plus ipilimumab in metastatic melanoma.

Per germline, CDR1 SNHLY and CDR2 FYNNEI. Trimming stripped 5 bases from V and 1 base from J, with 14 bases between. CDR3 length: 15 residues. A fixed DNA input of 350 ng was used per bulk PBMC sample. TCRdb's table, derived via immunoSEQ multiplex PCR, lists solely in-frame clones and lacks some. The sample contains roughly 6,900 clones, over 60% of which appear only once. The time point here: pre-treatment baseline. At 12 weeks after first infusion, RECIST 1.1 defined response for most patients. Sequencing was performed on blood, taken from a patient treated with checkpoint blockade. V usage is TRBV2 and J usage is TRBJ1-1; possible D gene TRBD1, 6 bases. The sequence came from a human donor with melanoma. The CDR3 here is CASSRTQGENTEAFF. CDR3 coding DNA: TGTGCCAGCAGTCGAACACAGGGCGAGAACACTGAAGCTTTCTTT.